The following is a T cell receptor (beta chain) sequence with its context. These data belong to a study of shared clonotypes between healthy human individuals. CDR3 length equals 17 residues. V gave up 0 bases and J gave up 1 base, with 16 bases separating them. Per germline, CDR1 MGHRA and CDR2 YSYEKL. From CD4+ cells came CD45RA+ naive and CD45RA-negative memory subsets. Sequencing was performed with immunoSEQ multiplex PCR; in TCRdb, only in-frame clones are kept and a portion is missing. The sample contains more than 1,200,000 clones, 97% to 99% of which appear only once. V and J are TRBV4-1 and TRBJ2-7; TRBD1 might be the D (5 bases). The sequence was collected from a young man in good health. Input material: naive CD4+ T cells sorted from blood. Subset here: CD45RA+ positively selected. The CDR3 loop reads CASSQDSDRVQSYEQYF. The DNA of the CDR3 is TGCGCCAGCAGCCAAGACTCAGACAGAGTACAGTCCTACGAGCAGTACTTC.